This T cell receptor beta chain was observed in a study of OX40 agonist ivuxolimab in advanced cancers. J gave up 5 bases and V 0 bases, and 10 bases lay outside the gene matches. The CDR3 sequence is 17 residues long. The V gene's germline CDR1 is SGHNT and CDR2 YYREEE (reference sequence). The table came from immunoSEQ multiplex PCR; TCRdb's copy has only in-frame clones and leaves some out. The sample has about 82,000 clones; over 80% are singletons. This chain uses TRBV5-4 with TRBJ1-4; TRBD1 aligns across 7 bases. This receptor was identified in an adult with an advanced solid tumor such as melanoma, head and neck, liver or kidney cancer. Here the sequenced sample was CD4+ or CD8+ T cells sorted from blood, taken in a trial of the OX40 agonist ivuxolimab. CDR3 amino acids: CASSLGLHRGKNEKLFF. The CDR3 DNA sequence: TGTGCCAGCAGCTTGGGGCTCCACAGGGGTAAGAATGAAAAACTGTTTTTT.